The rows below give T cell receptor beta chains drawn from one sample of a study of post-analysis software for immune sequencing data. MiXCR, run by TCRdb on the PCR reads, gives a single entry per CDR3 protein. The sample consists of about 200,000 distinct CDR3 sequences, 29% of them appearing once. Sequences were obtained from blood. The source of these receptors is a girl aged 2 to 17 with multiple sclerosis. CDR3s include the opening cysteine and the closing phenylalanine or tryptophan. A D gene is named only where the DNA matches it firmly. The size field is filled for only some rows; it gives once, few, many or a size class.

V gene	D gene	clone size	J gene	CDR3 protein	CDR3 DNA
TRBV11-2	NA	NA	TRBJ2-1	CASSSRGQGINEQFF	TGTGCCAGCAGCTCCCGAGGTCAGGGAATCAATGAGCAGTTCTTC
TRBV6-5	NA	NA	TRBJ1-4	CASSYRATNEKLFF	TGTGCCAGCAGTTACAGGGCAACTAATGAAAAACTGTTTTTT
TRBV7-8	TRBD1	NA	TRBJ1-4	CASSLTGTANEKLFF	TGTGCCAGCAGCTTGACCGGGACAGCGAATGAAAAACTGTTTTTT
TRBV7-2	TRBD1	many	TRBJ1-1	CASTSIGTGKNTEAFF	TGTGCCAGCACCAGCATAGGGACAGGGAAAAACACTGAAGCTTTCTTT
TRBV28	NA	NA	TRBJ2-7	CASSRSGSSYEQYF	TGTGCCAGCAGCCGCTCAGGGTCCTCCTACGAGCAGTACTTC
TRBV28	NA	many	TRBJ2-1	CASSSQRIHSYNEQFF	TGTGCCAGCAGCTCCCAGCGGATACACTCCTACAATGAGCAGTTCTTC
TRBV5-1	TRBD2	many	TRBJ2-1	CASSLDASGGYNEQFF	TGCGCCAGCAGCTTGGATGCTAGCGGGGGGTACAATGAGCAGTTCTTC
TRBV4-1	TRBD2	many	TRBJ2-5	CASSRKEGGIQETQYF	TGCGCCAGCAGCCGAAAGGAGGGAGGGATCCAAGAGACCCAGTACTTC
TRBV12-3/TRBV12-4	TRBD1	NA	TRBJ1-3	CASSQRTGSGNTIYF	TGTGCCAGCAGTCAGAGGACAGGCTCTGGAAACACCATATATTTT
TRBV20-1	NA	NA	TRBJ1-2	CSASVPGMGRYGYTF	TGCAGTGCTAGTGTTCCGGGGATGGGTCGGTATGGCTACACCTTC
TRBV6-5	TRBD1	few	TRBJ1-2	CASRRQGSYGYTF	TGTGCCAGCAGAAGACAGGGGAGCTATGGCTACACCTTC
TRBV5-1	TRBD1	many	TRBJ2-5	CASSGVDRVETQYF	TGCGCCAGCAGCGGGGTCGACAGGGTCGAGACCCAGTACTTC
TRBV7-3	TRBD1	NA	TRBJ2-1	CASSLGTGVSEQFF	TGTGCCAGCAGCTTAGGGACAGGGGTCAGTGAGCAGTTCTTC
TRBV29-1	NA	many	TRBJ1-2	CSVDLGGYGYTF	TGCAGCGTTGATTTGGGCGGCTATGGCTACACCTTC
TRBV7-2	NA	NA	TRBJ1-5	CASSLDAIQPQHF	TGTGCCAGCAGCTTAGATGCGATTCAGCCCCAGCATTTT
TRBV5-8	NA	many	TRBJ2-1	CASSAEPRFNNNEQFF	TGTGCCAGCAGCGCCGAGCCCCGGTTTAATAACAATGAGCAGTTCTTC
TRBV5-1	NA	many	TRBJ2-7	CASSFSPGNSYEQYF	TGCGCCAGCAGCTTTTCTCCAGGAAATTCCTACGAGCAGTACTTC